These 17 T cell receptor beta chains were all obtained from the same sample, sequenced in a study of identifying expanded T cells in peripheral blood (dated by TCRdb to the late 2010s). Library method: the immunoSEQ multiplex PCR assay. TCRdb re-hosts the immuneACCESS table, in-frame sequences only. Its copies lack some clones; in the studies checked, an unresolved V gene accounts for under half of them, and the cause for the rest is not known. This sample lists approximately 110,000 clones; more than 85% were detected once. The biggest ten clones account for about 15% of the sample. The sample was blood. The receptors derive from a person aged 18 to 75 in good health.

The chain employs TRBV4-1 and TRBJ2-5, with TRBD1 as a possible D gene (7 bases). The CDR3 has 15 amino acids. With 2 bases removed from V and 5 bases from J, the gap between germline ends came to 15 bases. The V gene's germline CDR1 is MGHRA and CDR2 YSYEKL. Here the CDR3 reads CASSQYGAGGETQYF. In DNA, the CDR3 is TGCGCCAGCAGCCAATATGGGGCAGGGGGGGAGACCCAGTACTTC.

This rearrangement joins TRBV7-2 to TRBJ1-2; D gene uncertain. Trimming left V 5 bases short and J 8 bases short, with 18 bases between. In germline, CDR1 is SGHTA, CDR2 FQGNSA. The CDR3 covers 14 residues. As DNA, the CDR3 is TGTGCCAGCAGCCTCCACTTACAGACCGGGGGCTACACCTTC. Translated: CASSLHLQTGGYTF.

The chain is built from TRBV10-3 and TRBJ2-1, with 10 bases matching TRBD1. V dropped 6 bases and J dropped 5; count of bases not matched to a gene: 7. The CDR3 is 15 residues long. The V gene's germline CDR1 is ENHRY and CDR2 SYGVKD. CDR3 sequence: CAIRSSGTGDNEQFF. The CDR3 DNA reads TGTGCCATCAGGAGCTCCGGGACAGGGGACAATGAGCAGTTCTTC.

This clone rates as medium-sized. CDR3 protein: CASSLVLGGREQYF. The CDR3 bases are TGTGCCAGCAGCTTAGTCCTCGGGGGAAGGGAGCAGTACTTC. The V call is TRBV7-8, the J call TRBJ2-7, with a possible D match to TRBD2 (6 bases). V was pared by 1 base and J by 7 bases, with 14 bases between. Germline V lookup: CDR1 SGHVS, CDR2 FQNEAQ. This CDR3 has 14 amino acids. Complete variable domain (other parts from reference TRBV7-8 and TRBJ2-7): GAGVSQSPRYKVAKRGQDVALRCDPISGHVSLFWYQQALGQGPEFLTYFQNEAQLDKSGLPSDRFFAERPEGSVSTLKIQRTQQEDSAVYLCASSLVLGGREQYFGPGTRLTVT.

CDR3 in amino acids: CAISPVGGEQFF. CDR3 coding DNA: TGTGCCATCAGTCCGGTAGGGGGCGAGCAGTTCTTC. The V call is TRBV10-3, the J call TRBJ2-1; 7 nucleotides match TRBD1. CDR1 is ENHRY, CDR2 SYGVKD, per germline. This CDR3 contains 12 residues. After removal of 5 bases from V and 10 bases from J, the junction contained 5 bases not matched to a gene.

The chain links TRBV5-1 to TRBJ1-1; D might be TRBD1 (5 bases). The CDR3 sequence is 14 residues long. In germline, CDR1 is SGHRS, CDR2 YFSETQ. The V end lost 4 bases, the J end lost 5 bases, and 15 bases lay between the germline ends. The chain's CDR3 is CASSVQGPGTEAFF. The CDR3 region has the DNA TGCGCCAGCAGCGTGCAGGGACCAGGGACTGAAGCTTTCTTT.

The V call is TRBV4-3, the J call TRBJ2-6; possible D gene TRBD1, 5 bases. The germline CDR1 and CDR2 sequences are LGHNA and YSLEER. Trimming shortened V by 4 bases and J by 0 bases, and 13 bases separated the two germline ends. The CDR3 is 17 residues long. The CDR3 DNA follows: TGCGCCAGCAGCCCCAGGATAGGGGCCTCTGGGGCCAACGTCCTGACTTTC. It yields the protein CASSPRIGASGANVLTF.

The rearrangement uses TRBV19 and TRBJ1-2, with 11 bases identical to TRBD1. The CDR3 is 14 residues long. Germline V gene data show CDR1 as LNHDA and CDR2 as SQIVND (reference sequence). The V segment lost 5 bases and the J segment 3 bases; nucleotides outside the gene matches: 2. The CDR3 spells CASSGDRGDYGYTF. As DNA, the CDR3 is TGTGCCAGTAGTGGGGACAGGGGGGACTATGGCTACACCTTC.

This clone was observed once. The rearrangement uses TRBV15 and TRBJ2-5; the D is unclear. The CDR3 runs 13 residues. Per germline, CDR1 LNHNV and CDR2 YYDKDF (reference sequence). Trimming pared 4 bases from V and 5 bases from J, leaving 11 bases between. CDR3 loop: CATSINPPETQYF. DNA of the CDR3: TGTGCCACCAGCATCAACCCACCGGAGACCCAGTACTTC.

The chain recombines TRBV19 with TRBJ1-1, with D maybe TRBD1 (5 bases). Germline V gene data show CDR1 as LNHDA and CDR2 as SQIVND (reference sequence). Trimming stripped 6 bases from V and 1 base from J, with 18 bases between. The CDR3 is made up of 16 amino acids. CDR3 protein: CASRRDPRAANTEAFF. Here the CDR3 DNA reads TGTGCCAGTAGAAGGGACCCCCGGGCCGCGAACACTGAAGCTTTCTTT.

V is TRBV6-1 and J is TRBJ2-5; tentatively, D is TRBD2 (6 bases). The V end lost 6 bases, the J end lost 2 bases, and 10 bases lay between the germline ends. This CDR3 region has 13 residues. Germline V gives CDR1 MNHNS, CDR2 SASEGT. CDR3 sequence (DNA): TGTGCCAGCAGGGGGAGGTGGCAAGAGACCCAGTACTTC. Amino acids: CASRGRWQETQYF.

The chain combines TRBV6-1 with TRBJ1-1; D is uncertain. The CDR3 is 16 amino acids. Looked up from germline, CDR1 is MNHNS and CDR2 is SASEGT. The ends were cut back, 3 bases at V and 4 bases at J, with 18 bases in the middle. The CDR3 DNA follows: TGTGCCAGCAGTGACCAGCCCCGGGGAGGAGGCACTGAAGCTTTCTTT. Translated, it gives CASSDQPRGGGTEAFF.

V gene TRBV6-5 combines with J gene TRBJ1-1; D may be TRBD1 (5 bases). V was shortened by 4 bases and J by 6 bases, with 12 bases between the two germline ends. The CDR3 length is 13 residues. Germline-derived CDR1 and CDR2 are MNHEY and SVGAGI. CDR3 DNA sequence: TGTGCCAGCAGTTCCTTGGGACCGCCTGAAGCTTTCTTT. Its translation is CASSSLGPPEAFF.

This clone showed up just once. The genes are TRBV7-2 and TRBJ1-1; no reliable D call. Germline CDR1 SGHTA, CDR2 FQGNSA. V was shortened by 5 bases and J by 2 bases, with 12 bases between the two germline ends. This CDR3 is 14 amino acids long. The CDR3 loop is CASSKDRINTEAFF. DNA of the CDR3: TGTGCCAGCAGCAAGGACCGTATAAACACTGAAGCTTTCTTT.

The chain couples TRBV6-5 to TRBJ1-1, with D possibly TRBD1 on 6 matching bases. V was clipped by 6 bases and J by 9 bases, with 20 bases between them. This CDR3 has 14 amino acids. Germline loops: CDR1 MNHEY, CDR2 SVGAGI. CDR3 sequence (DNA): TGTGCCAGCAGCCTCTCGGGGTGGACAGATAAAGCTTTCTTT. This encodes CASSLSGWTDKAFF.

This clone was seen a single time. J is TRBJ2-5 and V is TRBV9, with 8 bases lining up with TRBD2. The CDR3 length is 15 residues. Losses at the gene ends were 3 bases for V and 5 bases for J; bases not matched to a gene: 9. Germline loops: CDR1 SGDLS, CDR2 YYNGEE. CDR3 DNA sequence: TGTGCCAGCAGCGCAAGGACTAGCCCCTGGGAGACCCAGTACTTC. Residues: CASSARTSPWETQYF.

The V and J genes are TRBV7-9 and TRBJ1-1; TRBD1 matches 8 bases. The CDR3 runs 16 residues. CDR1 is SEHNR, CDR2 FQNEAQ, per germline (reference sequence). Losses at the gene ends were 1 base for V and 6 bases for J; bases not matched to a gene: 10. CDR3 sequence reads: CASSLGFGQGAAEAFF. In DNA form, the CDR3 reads TGTGCCAGCAGCTTAGGTTTCGGTCAGGGGGCTGCTGAAGCTTTCTTT. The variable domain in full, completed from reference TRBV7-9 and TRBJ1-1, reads DTGVSQNPRHKITKRGQNVTFRCDPISEHNRLYWYRQTLGQGPEFLTYFQNEAQLEKSRLLSDRFSAERPKGSFSTLEIQRTEQGDSAMYLCASSLGFGQGAAEAFFGQGTRLTVV.